The 28 T cell receptor beta chains below come from one sample, sequenced in a study of T-cell memory formation after mild COVID-19 (dated by TCRdb to 2020 to 2023). The library was produced with 5' RACE. Sequencing instrument: Illumina NovaSeq 6000. TCRdb took the public reads, trimmed them with fastp at Q25, ran MiXCR for clone calling and kept in-frame beta chains. Rows are combined by CDR3 protein, so each entry shows the most common genes and DNA. Here the sample has 580,000 or so distinct CDR3 sequences; 17% occur a single time. The ten largest clones capture about 8.6% of the sample. Sample: PBMCs or a T cell subset sorted from them (not recorded which). Source of these receptors: an adult woman who had mild COVID-19 (a few samples of this study predate the infection). The sample titles of this study are shuffled in the database, so cell type and time point are left out; the donor was told from shared clones.

The chain employs TRBV24-1 and TRBJ2-3, with 12 nucleotides matching TRBD2. The CDR3 contains 18 residues. Germline CDR1 KGHDR, CDR2 SFDVKD. After removal of 4 bases from V and 0 bases from J, the junction contained 7 bases not matched to a gene. For the CDR3, the DNA is TGTGCCACCAGTGACCCCAGGACTAGCGGGATGAGCACAGATACGCAGTATTTT. This codes for CATSDPRTSGMSTDTQYF.

This clonotype has at least ten counts. V is TRBV5-6 and J is TRBJ2-3, with 9 bases that match TRBD2. This CDR3 spans 15 amino acids. Germline CDR1 SGHDT, CDR2 YYEEEE. Trimming took 2 bases from V and 3 from J; bases not matched to a gene: 4. This CDR3 reads CASSLRTSGTDTQYF. CDR3 bases: TGTGCCAGCAGCTTAAGAACTAGCGGGACAGATACGCAGTATTTT.

The table lists this clonotype with a few counts. This sequence joins TRBV6-1 and TRBJ1-2; 7 bases fit TRBD1. CDR1 and CDR2 (germline): MNHNS, SASEGT. With 6 bases clipped from V and 1 base from J, the junction kept 8 bases outside the gene matches. The CDR3 contains 15 residues. DNA for the CDR3: TGTGCCAGCAGGGCGGGAGACAGGGTTAACTATGGCTACACCTTC. Protein: CASRAGDRVNYGYTF.

This clonotype was seen repeatedly, ten times or more. V gene TRBV6-1 combines with J gene TRBJ1-2; TRBD1 agrees at 9 bases. Germline V gives CDR1 MNHNS, CDR2 SASEGT. V lost 6 bases, J lost 4 bases, and 9 bases stayed unmatched. CDR3 length: 15 amino acids. This CDR3 reads CASRDPGQGSYGYTF. In DNA, the CDR3 is TGTGCCAGCAGGGACCCGGGACAGGGCTCCTATGGCTACACCTTC.

This clonotype was counted only a few times. The chain combines TRBV19 with TRBJ1-1; D remains ambiguous. The V gene lost 5 bases and the J gene lost 0 bases, with 13 bases spanning the gap. There are 15 residues in the CDR3. The V gene's germline CDR1 is LNHDA and CDR2 SQIVND (reference sequence). The CDR3: CASSPTAGLNTEAFF. CDR3 bases: TGTGCCAGTAGTCCGACCGCGGGTCTGAACACTGAAGCTTTCTTT.

This clonotype was counted a few times. The V call is TRBV3-1, the J call TRBJ2-7, with 8 bases lining up with TRBD1. V dropped 8 bases and J dropped 5; count of bases not matched to a gene: 8. CDR3 length equals 13 residues. Germline V gene sequence: CDR1 LGHDT, CDR2 YNNKEL (reference sequence). CDR3 sequence: CASRTGMKNEQYF. The CDR3 DNA sequence: TGTGCCAGCCGGACAGGGATGAAAAACGAGCAGTACTTC.

The gene calls are TRBV5-4 and TRBJ1-1, with unresolved D. The CDR3 totals 15 residues. V lost 0 bases and J 0 bases, leaving 9 bases between the germline ends. Germline CDR1 SGHNT, CDR2 YYREEE (reference sequence). The CDR3 bases are TGTGCCAGCAGCTTGGGCGGAAAAATGAACACTGAAGCTTTCTTT. It is translated as CASSLGGKMNTEAFF.

This clonotype was counted a few times. The rearrangement joins TRBV27 to TRBJ2-1; D gene uncertain. Trimming removed 7 bases from V and 0 bases from J, with 16 bases in between. This CDR3 is 16 amino acids long. Germline V gene data show CDR1 as MNHEY and CDR2 as SMNVEV (reference sequence). CDR3 sequence (DNA): TGTGCCAGCACTGGGGTAGGCCAGAGCTCCTACAATGAGCAGTTCTTC. Translating gives CASTGVGQSSYNEQFF.

This clonotype was counted ten times or more. The rearrangement links TRBV4-1 to TRBJ2-1; 7 bases line up with TRBD2. This CDR3 has 17 residues. The germline gives CDR1 MGHRA, CDR2 YSYEKL. With V trimmed by 4 bases and J by 0 bases, 9 bases remained unmatched. The CDR3 nucleotides are TGCGCCAGCAGCCGAGCGGGACTTGTCTACTCCTACAATGAGCAGTTCTTC. Its translation: CASSRAGLVYSYNEQFF.

This clonotype was observed a few times. In DNA, the CDR3 is TGTGCCAGCAGTGGACAGGGTCTAAACATTCAGTACTTC. Its translation: CASSGQGLNIQYF. The genes are TRBV27 and TRBJ2-4, with 8 bases that match TRBD1. Germline loops: CDR1 MNHEY, CDR2 SMNVEV (reference sequence). V lost 5 bases and J lost 6; bases outside the gene matches: 3. The CDR3 totals 13 residues.

The chain carries TRBV6-5 and TRBJ1-1, with 10 positions matching TRBD1. The J segment lost 1 base and the V segment lost 0 bases, leaving 5 bases of the junction unmatched. The CDR3 has 17 amino acids. In germline, CDR1 is MNHEY, CDR2 SVGAGI. The CDR3 sequence is CASSYSTGGYKNTEAFF. In DNA form, the CDR3 reads TGTGCCAGCAGTTACTCGACAGGGGGCTACAAGAACACTGAAGCTTTCTTT.

This sequence joins TRBV2 and TRBJ1-6, with TRBD1 as a possible D gene (5 bases). CDR1 SNHLY and CDR2 FYNNEI come from the germline V gene. This CDR3 has 15 residues. The V and J ends lost 1 base and 5 bases respectively, with 9 bases between them. This CDR3 is CASSEGPGNNSPLHF. The CDR3, as DNA: TGTGCCAGCAGTGAAGGTCCAGGGAATAATTCACCCCTCCACTTT.

This clonotype was found a few times. The chain links TRBV2 to TRBJ2-7; D ambiguous. This CDR3 is 14 amino acids long. Trimming took 6 bases from V and 6 from J, leaving 18 bases between them. CDR1 and CDR2 from the germline V gene are SNHLY and FYNNEI. The CDR3 protein is CASSDELLPSEQYF. For the CDR3, the DNA is TGTGCCAGCAGCGACGAGCTGCTACCTAGCGAGCAGTACTTC.

CDR3 sequence reads: CASGPPEGMAAEAFF. In DNA form, the CDR3 reads TGTGCCAGCGGCCCCCCTGAGGGTATGGCGGCTGAAGCTTTCTTT. The chain couples TRBV6-5 to TRBJ1-1; no reliable D call. CDR3 length equals 15 residues. V lost 8 bases, J lost 6 bases, and 22 bases lay in between. Germline V gene data show CDR1 as MNHEY and CDR2 as SVGAGI.

This clonotype has a handful of counts. The rearrangement links TRBV27 to TRBJ2-4; D may be TRBD2 (5 bases). Trimming took off 3 bases at V and 6 bases at J, with 9 bases between the two ends. The germline V gene encodes CDR1 MNHEY and CDR2 SMNVEV (reference sequence). This CDR3 contains 13 residues. CDR3 sequence reads: CASSLSRGNIQYF. CDR3 DNA sequence: TGTGCCAGCAGTTTGAGCCGGGGAAACATTCAGTACTTC.

In its sample, this clonotype was seen many times. The chain combines TRBV5-4 with TRBJ2-7; 11 bases are shared with TRBD2. The CDR3 has 17 residues. V trimming: 0 bases; J trimming: 0 bases; junction bases outside the gene matches: 5. Per germline, CDR1 SGHNT and CDR2 YYREEE (reference sequence). CDR3: CASSLVTSGTSSYEQYF. The CDR3 nucleotides read TGTGCCAGCAGCTTGGTGACTAGCGGGACGAGCTCCTACGAGCAGTACTTC. The variable domain in full, completed from reference TRBV5-4 and TRBJ2-7, reads ETGVTQSPTHLIKTRGQQVTLRCSSQSGHNTVSWYQQALGQGPQFIFQYYREEENGRGNFPPRFSGLQFPNYSSELNVNALELDDSALYLCASSLVTSGTSSYEQYFGPGTRLTVT.

This clonotype was counted between two and nine times. The J gene is TRBJ2-3, the V gene TRBV20-1, with 12 nucleotides matching TRBD2. The CDR3 runs to 14 residues. Trimming cost V 5 bases and J 3 bases; bases outside gene matches: 3. Germline V lookup: CDR1 DFQATT, CDR2 SNEGSKA (reference sequence). The CDR3 loop is CSAPTSGSTDTQYF. CDR3 DNA: TGCAGTGCTCCGACTAGCGGGAGTACAGATACGCAGTATTTT.

This clonotype was detected a few times. As DNA, the CDR3 is TGTGCCAGCAGCTTAGATACTAGCGGAGCCTACAATGAGCAGTTCTTC. It specifies CASSLDTSGAYNEQFF. The J gene is TRBJ2-1, the V gene TRBV7-8; 8 bases are a match to TRBD2. V shed 1 base, J shed 2 bases, and the junction held 4 bases outside the gene matches. CDR1 and CDR2 from the germline V gene are SGHVS and FQNEAQ. The CDR3 loop spans 16 amino acids.

There are a few counts of this clonotype. This chain joins TRBV6-6 and TRBJ1-6; 9 positions agree with TRBD1. J was trimmed by 6 bases and V by 7 bases; bases with no gene match: 10. CDR3 length equals 16 residues. Germline V lookup: CDR1 MNHNY, CDR2 SVGAGI (reference sequence). This CDR3 is CASKMPGQGVNSPLHF. In nucleotides, the CDR3 is TGTGCCAGCAAGATGCCGGGACAGGGTGTTAATTCACCCCTCCACTTT.

The rearrangement uses TRBV2 and TRBJ2-2; D remains unclear. V was cut by 3 bases and J by 11 bases, with 10 bases left in between. This CDR3 has 12 residues. Germline assignment: CDR1 SNHLY and CDR2 FYNNEI. The CDR3 region has the DNA TGTGCCAGCAGTGAGTTATGGGGAGAGCTGTTTTTT. Protein: CASSELWGELFF.

This clonotype was seen more than once but under ten times. The V and J genes are TRBV5-6 and TRBJ2-1; TRBD2 aligns across 11 bases. CDR1 is SGHDT and CDR2 is YYEEEE in the germline V gene. This CDR3 is 15 amino acids long. V shed 3 bases, J shed 5 bases, and the junction held 4 bases outside the gene matches. DNA of the CDR3: TGTGCCAGCAGCTCACTAGCGGGGGTCAACAATGAGCAGTTCTTC. Translation gives CASSSLAGVNNEQFF. Complete variable domain (other parts from reference TRBV5-6 and TRBJ2-1): DAGVTQSPTHLIKTRGQQVTLRCSPKSGHDTVSWYQQALGQGPQFIFQYYEEEERQRGNFPDRFSGHQFPNYSSELNVNALLLGDSALYLCASSSLAGVNNEQFFGPGTRLTVL.

V and J are TRBV5-6 and TRBJ1-4; 8 nucleotides match TRBD1. Unmatched junction bases numbered 8, after V lost 1 base and J lost 0 bases. Germline CDR1 reads SGHDT; CDR2 reads YYEEEE. The CDR3 is made up of 18 amino acids. CDR3 DNA sequence: TGTGCCAGCAGCTTGCAAGGACAGGGTTACTCAACTAATGAAAAACTGTTTTTT. Translation gives CASSLQGQGYSTNEKLFF.

The V call is TRBV28, the J call TRBJ2-3; 8 positions match TRBD2. The CDR3 has 14 amino acids. Germline CDR1 reads MDHEN; CDR2 reads SYDVKM. V was clipped by 2 bases and J by 6 bases; unmatched bases: 4. CDR3 sequence: CASSLPGGGDTQYF. CDR3 DNA sequence: TGTGCCAGCAGTTTACCCGGGGGGGGTGATACGCAGTATTTT.

Remarks on this clonotype: Relative to the germline gene, one junction end is altered; a read error may explain this. The CDR3: CASSSGLAAGNEQLF. As DNA, the CDR3 is TGTGCCAGCAGCTCGGGACTAGCGGCTGGTAATGAGCAGTTATTC. The chain recombines TRBV7-2 with TRBJ2-1; 11 nucleotides agree with TRBD2. Germline CDR1 SGHTA, CDR2 FQGNSA. This CDR3 contains 15 residues.

A few counts support this clonotype. This chain joins TRBV29-1 and TRBJ1-1; 7 bases align to TRBD1. Germline V gene sequence: CDR1 SQVTM, CDR2 ANQGSEA. V trimming: 6 bases; J trimming: 4 bases; junction bases outside the gene matches: 2. The CDR3 runs 11 residues. CDR3 sequence: CSVDRITEAFF. As DNA, the CDR3 is TGCAGCGTGGACAGGATCACTGAAGCTTTCTTT.

The chain is built from TRBV4-3 and TRBJ2-7; tentatively, D is TRBD2 (7 bases). Trimming removed 3 bases from V and 6 bases from J, with 15 bases in between. Germline V gene lookup returns CDR1 LGHNA and CDR2 YSLEER. This CDR3 spans 14 amino acids. CDR3 coding DNA: TGCGCCAGCAGCCAGTGGGGGGAGGGGGGCGAGCAGTACTTC. This translates into CASSQWGEGGEQYF.

Only a few counts were recorded for this clonotype. The chain employs TRBV10-3 and TRBJ2-7; D remains ambiguous. Trimming took off 3 bases at V and 9 bases at J, with 9 bases between the two ends. Germline-derived CDR1 and CDR2 are ENHRY and SYGVKD. The CDR3 covers 11 residues. The CDR3 DNA is TGTGCCATCAGTGAAGGCCGAGGGCAGTACTTC. Its protein product is CAISEGRGQYF.

The gene calls are TRBV5-1 and TRBJ2-7; D not resolved. The CDR3 covers 14 residues. The V and J ends lost 3 bases and 0 bases respectively, with 10 bases between them. Germline loops: CDR1 SGHRS, CDR2 YFSETQ. The CDR3 loop reads CASSSLDTSYEQYF. CDR3 DNA: TGCGCCAGCAGCTCCCTCGACACCTCCTACGAGCAGTACTTC.